What follows are 13 T cell receptor beta chains derived from one specimen sequenced in a study of T-cell memory formation after mild COVID-19. In TCRdb, the 5' RACE reads were re-called with MiXCR into one record per CDR3 protein. The data show over 350,000 distinct CDR3 sequences, roughly a quarter seen once. The sample comprised PBMCs or a T cell subset sorted from them (not recorded which). The receptors come from an adult woman who had mild COVID-19 (a few samples of this study predate the infection). Cell type and time point are not known.

The genes are TRBV5-1 and TRBJ2-1, with D perhaps TRBD1 (6 bases). Germline CDR1 reads SGHRS; CDR2 reads YFSETQ. Between the trimmed V and J ends, which lost 4 bases and 8 bases, there was a span of 13 bases. The CDR3 contains 13 residues. In nucleotides, the CDR3 is TGCGCCAGCAGCACCGGACAGCATGATGAGCAGTTCTTC. Translated: CASSTGQHDEQFF. Based on the CDR3 plus reference TRBV5-1 and TRBJ2-1, the full variable domain is KAGVTQTPRYLIKTRGQQVTLSCSPISGHRSVSWYQQTPGQGLQFLFEYFSETQRNKGNFPGRFSGRQFSNSRSEMNVSTLELGDSALYLCASSTGQHDEQFFGPGTRLTVL.

This chain links TRBV19 with TRBJ1-4; 7 bases map to TRBD1. V lost 3 bases and J lost 8; bases outside the gene matches: 9. CDR1 and CDR2 (germline): LNHDA, SQIVND (reference sequence). The CDR3 length is 15 residues. The CDR3 region has the DNA TGTGCCAGTAGTATCGCTGGAGGGGGCTGGGAAAAACTGTTTTTT. It yields the protein CASSIAGGGWEKLFF. The entire variable domain, with the rest obtained from reference TRBV19 and TRBJ1-4, is as follows: DGGITQSPKYLFRKEGQNVTLSCEQNLNHDAMYWYRQDPGQGLRLIYYSQIVNDFQKGDIAEGYSVSREKKESFPLTVTSAQKNPTAFYLCASSIAGGGWEKLFFGSGTQLSVL.

This clonotype was counted only a few times. The chain couples TRBV15 to TRBJ1-5; D gene unclear. The germline CDR1 and CDR2 sequences are LNHNV and YYDKDF (reference sequence). The CDR3 consists of 14 residues. Trimming removed 0 bases from V and 4 bases from J, with 7 bases in between. Written as DNA, the CDR3 is TGTGCCACCAGCAGAGATAAGCCTAATCAGCCCCAGCATTTT. As protein: CATSRDKPNQPQHF.

The rearrangement uses TRBV4-1 and TRBJ2-2; TRBD1 agrees at 8 bases. J lost 3 bases, V lost 3 bases, and 3 bases had no gene match. The CDR3 loop spans 15 amino acids. Germline V gene data show CDR1 as MGHRA and CDR2 as YSYEKL. CDR3 protein: CASSQTDRDTGELFF. The DNA of the CDR3 is TGCGCCAGCAGCCAGACGGACAGGGACACCGGGGAGCTGTTTTTT.

This clonotype has more than one count but fewer than ten. The chain recombines TRBV13 with TRBJ2-2; 10 positions agree with TRBD2. V lost 3 bases and J lost 5; bases outside the gene matches: 6. The CDR3 sequence is 16 residues long. The germline CDR1 and CDR2 sequences are PRHDT and FYEKMQ (reference sequence). In DNA, the CDR3 is TGTGCCAGCAGCTTGACCGGGACTAGCGATACCGGGGAGCTGTTTTTT. Its translation: CASSLTGTSDTGELFF. The full variable domain, completed using reference TRBV13 and TRBJ2-2, is AAGVIQSPRHLIKEKRETATLKCYPIPRHDTVYWYQQGPGQDPQFLISFYEKMQSDKGSIPDRFSAQQFSDYHSELNMSSLELGDSALYFCASSLTGTSDTGELFFGEGSRLTVL.

The chain employs TRBV24-1 and TRBJ2-3; 13 nucleotides line up with TRBD2. Germline V gives CDR1 KGHDR, CDR2 SFDVKD. V shed 6 bases, J shed 2 bases, and the junction held 7 bases outside the gene matches. There are 17 residues in the CDR3. CDR3 region: CATSRTSGSSPTDTQYF. CDR3 nucleotides: TGTGCCACCAGTCGGACTAGCGGGAGCAGCCCCACAGATACGCAGTATTTT.

This clonotype was seen at least ten times. The chain links TRBV12-3 or TRBV12-4 to TRBJ2-7; TRBD1 or TRBD2 may be the D gene (5 bases each). CDR3 length equals 14 residues. Trimming took off 7 bases at V and 7 bases at J, with 20 bases between the two ends. The CDR3 loop is CASTPQGRPREQYF. The CDR3 DNA sequence: TGTGCCAGCACCCCGCAGGGACGGCCGAGGGAGCAGTACTTC.

This sequence joins TRBV11-3 and TRBJ2-3; 7 bases agree with TRBD1. Germline-derived CDR1 and CDR2 are SGHNT and YENEEA. The CDR3 has 15 amino acids. The V and J ends lost 4 bases and 1 base, in that order; junction bases with no gene match: 5. CDR3 protein: CASSSRQGGTDTQYF. In DNA, the CDR3 is TGTGCCAGCAGCTCCAGACAGGGCGGCACAGATACGCAGTATTTT.

The rearrangement uses TRBV5-1 and TRBJ2-3, with D possibly being TRBD1 (5 bases). CDR1 is SGHRS and CDR2 is YFSETQ in the germline V gene. The CDR3 has 14 amino acids. V was clipped by 0 bases and J by 5 bases, with 10 bases between them. The CDR3 region is CASSLAGLGDTQYF. CDR3 in DNA: TGCGCCAGCAGCTTGGCAGGGTTGGGAGATACGCAGTATTTT.

The chain links TRBV6-5 to TRBJ2-2, with 11 nucleotides matching TRBD2. This CDR3 is built from 19 residues. J lost 4 bases, V lost 3 bases, and 13 bases had no gene match. Germline CDR1 reads MNHEY; CDR2 reads SVGAGI. For the CDR3, the DNA is TGTGCCAGCAGTTATCAGCTAGCGGGAGGAAGGCCGAGCACCGGGGAGCTGTTTTTT. This translates into CASSYQLAGGRPSTGELFF.

The V call is TRBV7-3, the J call TRBJ2-1; no definite D call. The CDR3 is made up of 16 amino acids. V lost 0 bases and J 0 bases, leaving 9 bases between the germline ends. CDR1 SGHTA and CDR2 FQGTGA come from the germline V gene. The DNA of the CDR3 is TGTGCCAGCAGCTTAACCCCAGAGAGCTCCTACAATGAGCAGTTCTTC. It encodes CASSLTPESSYNEQFF. Drawing the rest from reference TRBV7-3 and TRBJ2-1, the complete variable domain is GAGVSQTPSNKVTEKGKYVELRCDPISGHTALYWYRQSLGQGPEFLIYFQGTGAADDSGLPNDRFFAVRPEGSVSTLKIQRTERGDSAVYLCASSLTPESSYNEQFFGPGTRLTVL.

This chain links TRBV27 with TRBJ2-7, with a possible D match to TRBD2 (6 bases). The germline V gene has CDR1 MNHEY and CDR2 SMNVEV (reference sequence). V lost 5 bases, J lost 1 base, and 15 bases lay in between. The CDR3 has 15 residues. The CDR3 loop is CASSASPGASYEQYF. The CDR3 DNA reads as TGTGCCAGCAGTGCAAGCCCGGGAGCTTCCTACGAGCAGTACTTC.

This chain joins TRBV27 and TRBJ1-1, with 7 bases matching TRBD1. The ends lost 2 bases at V and 5 bases at J; junction bases unmatched: 8. Per germline, CDR1 MNHEY and CDR2 SMNVEV (reference sequence). The CDR3 covers 15 residues. CDR3 DNA: TGTGCCAGCAGTTTAGGGTTACAGGGGCGGACTGAAGCTTTCTTT. It yields the protein CASSLGLQGRTEAFF.